One sample yielded the 25 T cell receptor beta chains listed below, sequenced in a study of blood T cell repertoires in COVID-19. Only in-frame clones appear in the TCRdb table, and some are missing; sequencing was by immunoSEQ multiplex PCR. This table holds roughly 290,000 clones, around nine tenths found once. The sequencing input was peripheral blood. Every receptor here comes from a woman aged 55-70 years with acute or convalescent COVID-19.

The chain employs TRBV10-3 and TRBJ2-1, with TRBD2 matching over 13 bases. CDR1 ENHRY and CDR2 SYGVKD come from the germline V gene. The CDR3 loop spans 16 amino acids. The junction had 3 bases not matched to a gene; V was cut back by 2 bases and J by 5 bases. In DNA form, the CDR3 reads TGTGCCATCAGTGAGCGGACTAGCGGGAGACACAATGAGCAGTTCTTC. Its protein is CAISERTSGRHNEQFF.

The chain couples TRBV9 to TRBJ1-2; D not certain. CDR1 is SGDLS and CDR2 is YYNGEE in the germline V gene. The length of the CDR3 is 11 residues. Trimming left V 3 bases short and J 5 bases short, with 5 bases between. The CDR3 nucleotides are TGTGCCAGCAGCGCAGAATATGGCTACACCTTC. This gives the protein CASSAEYGYTF.

This chain uses TRBV7-9 with TRBJ1-6, with 10 positions matching TRBD1. V lost 1 base and J lost 6; bases outside the gene matches: 0. CDR3 length equals 15 residues. CDR1 and CDR2 (germline): SEHNR, FQNEAQ (reference sequence). Written as DNA, the CDR3 is TGTGCCAGCAGCTTAGGACAGGGGGCTAATTCACCCCTCCACTTT. Protein product: CASSLGQGANSPLHF.

The CDR3 region has the DNA TGTGCCAGCTCAGATACAGGGCAGGGCCAGCCCCAGCATTTT. This gives the protein CASSDTGQGQPQHF. The rearrangement uses TRBV18 and TRBJ1-5, with a tentative D call TRBD1 (6 bases). The V gene lost 5 bases and the J gene lost 7 bases, with 15 bases spanning the gap. Germline CDR1 is KGHSH and CDR2 is LQKENI. The CDR3 has 14 residues. The whole variable domain, remainder taken from reference TRBV18 and TRBJ1-5, is NAGVMQNPRHLVRRRGQEARLRCSPMKGHSHVYWYRQLPEEGLKFMVYLQKENIIDESGMPKERFSAEFPKEGPSILRIQQVVRGDSAAYFCASSDTGQGQPQHFGDGTRLSIL.

This clone was counted between two and nine times. J is TRBJ2-1 and V is TRBV6-5; the match to TRBD2 covers 7 bases. From germline, CDR1 is MNHEY and CDR2 SVGAGI. The CDR3 spans 15 residues. Trimming removed 2 bases from V and 6 bases from J; junction bases left unmatched: 7. The CDR3 loop is CASSYRLASGNEQFF. The CDR3 bases are TGTGCCAGCAGTTACAGACTAGCCAGCGGCAATGAGCAGTTCTTC.

The chain has TRBV14 and TRBJ1-4; TRBD1 aligns across 7 bases. This CDR3 comprises 15 residues. The germline V gene has CDR1 SGHDN and CDR2 FVKESK. V lost 4 bases, J lost 7 bases, and 9 bases stayed unmatched. Here the CDR3 DNA reads TGTGCCAGCAGCCCATCAACAGGGGATACTGAAAAACTGTTTTTT. Translation: CASSPSTGDTEKLFF.

This chain uses TRBV5-1 with TRBJ1-1; 12 bases fit TRBD1. Germline V gene sequence: CDR1 SGHRS, CDR2 YFSETQ. The length of the CDR3 is 14 residues. J lost 6 bases, V lost 8 bases, and 8 bases had no gene match. The DNA for the CDR3 is TGCGCCAGTGGGACAGGGGGCGCCATTCCTGAAGCTTTCTTT. Residues: CASGTGGAIPEAFF.

CDR3 residues: CASRDSRTDTQYF. The CDR3 nucleotides are TGTGCCAGCAGGGACAGCCGCACAGATACGCAGTATTTT. The chain uses TRBV21-1 and TRBJ2-3; the table names TRBD1, a call not compared with the DNA. TRBV21-1 is tagged as a pseudogene. The length of the CDR3 is 13 residues.

The chain joins TRBV6-2 or TRBV6-3 to TRBJ2-7; 8 bases line up with TRBD1. Losses at the gene ends were 6 bases for V and 3 bases for J; bases not matched to a gene: 22. CDR3 length: 19 amino acids. Germline V gene lookup returns CDR1 MNHEY and CDR2 SVGEGT. CDR3 nucleotides: TGTGCCAGCAGCCGTACTCGGGGGAGGCTTGGGACAGGAAACTACGAGCAGTACTTC. Its protein product is CASSRTRGRLGTGNYEQYF.

The rearrangement joins TRBV5-8 to TRBJ2-1; 8 positions agree with TRBD2. V dropped 4 bases and J dropped 5; count of bases not matched to a gene: 5. The germline V gene encodes CDR1 SGHTS and CDR2 YDEGEE. The CDR3 spans 14 residues. CDR3 sequence reads: CASSPWTSHNEQFF. As DNA, the CDR3 is TGTGCCAGCAGCCCGTGGACTAGCCACAATGAGCAGTTCTTC.

The genes are TRBV6-4 and TRBJ2-7, with TRBD2 matching over 9 bases. The V gene's germline CDR1 is MRHNA and CDR2 SNTAGT. CDR3 size: 15 residues. With 6 bases clipped from V and 2 bases from J, the junction kept 8 bases outside the gene matches. The CDR3, as DNA: TGTGCCAGCAGCGCGGCTAGCGGGACCCCCTACGAGCAGTACTTC. The encoded protein is CASSAASGTPYEQYF.

This chain connects TRBV6-2 or TRBV6-3 to TRBJ1-5, with 7 bases identical to TRBD1. The CDR3 runs 16 residues. V lost 6 bases to trimming and J lost 1 base; unmatched junction nucleotides: 9. Per the germline V gene, CDR1 is MNHEY and CDR2 is SVGEGT. In nucleotides, the CDR3 is TGTGCCAGCAGGCCTTACAGGGGCGACAGCAATCAGCCCCAGCATTTT. Amino acid sequence: CASRPYRGDSNQPQHF.

The chain has TRBV10-3 and TRBJ2-1; 7 bases are shared with TRBD1. Losses at the gene ends were 9 bases for V and 4 bases for J; bases not matched to a gene: 9. The germline CDR1 and CDR2 sequences are ENHRY and SYGVKD. This CDR3 region has 14 residues. CDR3 nucleotide sequence: TGTGCCATTCAAGACAGGGTGGGGTACAATGAGCAGTTCTTC. Protein product: CAIQDRVGYNEQFF.

The chain is built from TRBV7-9 and TRBJ2-2; 8 positions match TRBD2. V lost 6 bases to trimming and J lost 1 base; unmatched junction nucleotides: 4. The CDR3 contains 15 residues. Germline-derived CDR1 and CDR2 are SEHNR and FQNEAQ (reference sequence). CDR3 sequence: CASRLLAENTGELFF. CDR3 bases: TGTGCCAGCAGGCTACTAGCGGAGAACACCGGGGAGCTGTTTTTT.

The chain has TRBV4-1 and TRBJ1-2; D may be TRBD1 (5 bases). Trimming removed 5 bases from V and 4 bases from J, with 14 bases in between. This CDR3 spans 14 amino acids. CDR1 and CDR2 (germline): MGHRA, YSYEKL. The CDR3 loop is CASSSPRGSYGYTF. The CDR3 DNA sequence: TGCGCCAGCAGCTCCCCACGGGGGTCCTATGGCTACACCTTC.

The rearrangement joins TRBV6-6 to TRBJ1-6, with a possible D match to TRBD1 (6 bases). Trimming removed 6 bases from V and 6 bases from J, with 18 bases in between. Germline-derived CDR1 and CDR2 are MNHNY and SVGAGI (reference sequence). CDR3 length: 16 amino acids. The CDR3 loop is CASSLTGQTINSPLHF. The CDR3, as DNA: TGTGCCAGCAGCCTAACCGGACAGACGATTAATTCACCCCTCCACTTT.

V gene TRBV7-2 combines with J gene TRBJ1-6, with D perhaps TRBD1 (5 bases). This CDR3 is built from 14 residues. CDR1 SGHTA and CDR2 FQGNSA come from the germline V gene. With 2 bases removed from V and 3 bases from J, the gap between germline ends came to 5 bases. The CDR3 sequence: CASSLQGYNSPLHF. CDR3 bases: TGTGCCAGCAGCTTACAGGGCTATAATTCACCCCTCCACTTT.

J is TRBJ2-7 and V is TRBV7-2; 8 bases line up with TRBD1. J was trimmed by 2 bases and V by 1 base; bases with no gene match: 7. The CDR3 extends over 16 amino acids. CDR1 SGHTA and CDR2 FQGNSA come from the germline V gene. The CDR3 DNA reads as TGTGCCAGCAGCTTAGACATGTTACAGGGGGCCTACGAGCAGTACTTC. As protein: CASSLDMLQGAYEQYF.

This sequence joins TRBV7-6 and TRBJ1-1; tentative D call: TRBD1 (6 bases). Germline CDR1 SGHVS, CDR2 FNYEAQ. This CDR3 region has 15 residues. V was pared by 4 bases and J by 0 bases, with 12 bases between. The CDR3 spells CASSSPGHLNTEAFF. The CDR3 bases are TGTGCCAGCAGCTCGCCGGGACATCTGAACACTGAAGCTTTCTTT.

This rearrangement joins TRBV6-2 or TRBV6-3 to TRBJ1-2; possible D gene TRBD1, 6 bases. Looked up from germline, CDR1 is MNHEY and CDR2 is SVGEGT. The CDR3 sequence is 14 residues long. V shed 4 bases and J shed 6 bases, with 15 bases lying between them. The CDR3 is CASSSPGRGNGYTF. The CDR3 DNA reads TGTGCCAGCAGTTCCCCTGGGAGGGGGAATGGCTACACCTTC.

This rearrangement joins TRBV7-8 to TRBJ1-4, with 10 bases lining up with TRBD1. In germline, CDR1 is SGHVS, CDR2 FQNEAQ. The V gene end was trimmed by 4 bases and the J gene end by 12 bases; junction bases not matched to a gene: 2. The CDR3 is 12 residues long. CDR3 nucleotide sequence: TGTGCCAGCAGCTGGACAGGGGGGCAACTGTTTTTT. Its protein product is CASSWTGGQLFF.

This chain connects TRBV7-3 to TRBJ1-1; 9 bases are a match to TRBD1. The V segment lost 5 bases and the J segment 4 bases; nucleotides outside the gene matches: 5. Germline loops: CDR1 SGHTA, CDR2 FQGTGA. The length of the CDR3 is 14 residues. The CDR3 region is CASSPGTGSTEAFF. CDR3 bases: TGTGCCAGCAGCCCCGGGACAGGGAGCACTGAAGCTTTCTTT.

The chain employs TRBV5-5 and TRBJ2-1; TRBD1 agrees at 8 bases. Germline V CDR1 and CDR2: SGHKS, YYEKEE (reference sequence). CDR3 length: 13 amino acids. Trimming cost V 0 bases and J 13 bases; bases outside gene matches: 6. The CDR3 DNA sequence: TGTGCCAGCAGCTTGGCAGGGGGCGTCCTCCAGTTCTTC. Its translation: CASSLAGGVLQFF.

The J gene is TRBJ2-5, the V gene TRBV6-5; D call uncertain. The CDR3 runs to 11 residues. Germline V CDR1 and CDR2: MNHEY, SVGAGI. Trimming removed 2 bases at V and 5 bases at J, with 3 bases between. CDR3 bases: TGTGCCAGCAGTTACCGGGAGACCCAGTACTTC. Translation: CASSYRETQYF.

This chain uses TRBV4-1 with TRBJ1-4, with a tentative D call TRBD1 (6 bases). CDR1 and CDR2 (germline): MGHRA, YSYEKL. CDR3 length: 16 residues. V dropped 4 bases and J dropped 0 bases, with 12 bases sitting between them. The DNA for the CDR3 is TGCGCCAGCAGCCTCCGGACAGTTGCAACTAATGAAAAACTGTTTTTT. Amino acid sequence: CASSLRTVATNEKLFF.